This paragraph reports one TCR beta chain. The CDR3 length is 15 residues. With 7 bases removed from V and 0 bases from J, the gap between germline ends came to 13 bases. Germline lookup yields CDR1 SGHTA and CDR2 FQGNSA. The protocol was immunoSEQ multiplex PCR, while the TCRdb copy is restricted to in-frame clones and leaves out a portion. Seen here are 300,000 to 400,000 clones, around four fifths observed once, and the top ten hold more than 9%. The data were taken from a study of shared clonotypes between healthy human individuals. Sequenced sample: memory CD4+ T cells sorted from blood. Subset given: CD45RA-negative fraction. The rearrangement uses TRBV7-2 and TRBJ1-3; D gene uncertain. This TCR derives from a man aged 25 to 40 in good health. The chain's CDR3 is CASNLPRSSGNTIYF. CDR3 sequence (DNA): TGTGCCAGCAATCTTCCGCGGTCCTCTGGAAACACCATATATTTT.